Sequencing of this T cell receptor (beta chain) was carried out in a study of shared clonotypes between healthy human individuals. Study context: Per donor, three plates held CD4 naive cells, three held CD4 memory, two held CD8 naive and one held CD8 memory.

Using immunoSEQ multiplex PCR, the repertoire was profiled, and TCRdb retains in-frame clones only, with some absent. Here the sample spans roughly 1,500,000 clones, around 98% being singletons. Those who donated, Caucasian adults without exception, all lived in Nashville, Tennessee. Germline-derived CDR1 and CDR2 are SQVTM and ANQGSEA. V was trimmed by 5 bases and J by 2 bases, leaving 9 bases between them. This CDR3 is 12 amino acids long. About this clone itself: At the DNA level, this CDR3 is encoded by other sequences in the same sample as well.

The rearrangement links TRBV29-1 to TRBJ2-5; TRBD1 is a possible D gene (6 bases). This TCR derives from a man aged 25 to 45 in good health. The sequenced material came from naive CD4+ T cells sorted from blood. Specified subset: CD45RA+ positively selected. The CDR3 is CSVMTGQETQYF. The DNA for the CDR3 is TGCAGCGTTATGACAGGTCAAGAGACCCAGTACTTC.